This TCR beta chain was identified in a study of cytotoxic CD8 clonotypes in ibrutinib-treated CLL. The wider study: Partial response was seen in approximately 25 patients and complete response in 2; after median roughly six years, approximately 15 stayed remitted, some 12 progressed.

As regards this clone: Its specificity is not known.

The intended depth for sequencing was 1 in 200,000 to 1 in 1 million T cells. The repertoire was sequenced with immunoSEQ multiplex PCR; TCRdb's copy has only in-frame clones and lacks some. Found here are 60,000 to 75,000 clones, 90% of them singletons; the top ten hold 3% to 3.5%. Study-wide results and limits: At the start, clonality exceeded age-matched healthy donors and followed circulating CD8+ T-cell counts.

The receptor comes from a human donor with chronic lymphocytic leukemia. This specimen consisted of PBMCs, obtained after 12 months of ibrutinib treatment.

The CDR3 DNA follows: TGTGCCAGCAGTTACTCGAAGCCAGGGTACTACGAGCAGTACTTC. Residues: CASSYSKPGYYEQYF. The chain employs TRBV6-5 and TRBJ2-7; possibly TRBD1 for D (5 bases). Germline assignment: CDR1 MNHEY and CDR2 SVGAGI. This CDR3 has 15 amino acids. V lost 0 bases, J lost 3 bases, and 12 bases lay in between.